Sequencing of this T cell receptor beta chain was carried out in a study of cytomegalovirus exposure and HLA in healthy donors. Across the study: A prior analysis found about 120 million unique TCR beta sequences from around 190 million T cells. The study's findings and limits: Sequencing had likely introduced a cluster of highly shared sequence variants as an artifact.

Comment on this clone: Its target is not known.

The germline V gene encodes CDR1 LNHDA and CDR2 SQIVND (reference sequence). V trimming: 5 bases; J trimming: 10 bases; junction bases outside the gene matches: 8. This CDR3 has 13 residues. This cohort consisted of healthy bone marrow donors. The PCR employed 60 Vbeta primers together with 13 Jbeta primers. TCRdb's table, derived via immunoSEQ multiplex PCR, lists solely in-frame clones and lacks some. This table has roughly 110,000 clones, roughly 80% appearing once. The source of this sequence is a woman under 40 in good health and CMV-seropositive. Sequencing was carried out using PBMCs. This sequence joins TRBV19 and TRBJ2-1; 7 bases are a match to TRBD1. CDR3 DNA sequence: TGTGCCAGTAGTCCGACAGGGTACGGCGAGCAGTTCTTC. Its translation is CASSPTGYGEQFF.